One and the same sample provided the 5 T cell receptor beta chains below, sequenced in a study of beta chain features in type 1 diabetes. These receptors have no identified antigens. The study, taken as a whole, reports: All four CD4+ subsets from Type 1 diabetes patients carried moderately but significantly shorter TCRB CDR3s.

Expressed TCRB transcripts were sequenced because the isolated RNA had all been reverse transcribed beforehand. Sequencing used immunoSEQ multiplex PCR; TCRdb keeps in-frame clones, though not all of them. Altogether some 150,000 clones are present, less than 15% being singletons, with the ten largest covering about 1.3%. The material sequenced was central memory CD4+ T cells from blood. These receptors came from a man aged 18 to 30 with type 1 diabetes.

This sequence joins TRBV27 and TRBJ2-7; the D is unclear. The CDR3 consists of 15 residues. Germline loops: CDR1 MNHEY, CDR2 SMNVEV (reference sequence). Trimming left V 4 bases short and J 3 bases short, with 16 bases between. This chain's CDR3 is CASSSSDQLGYEQYF. The CDR3 DNA reads TGTGCCAGCAGTTCCTCCGACCAGCTAGGCTACGAGCAGTACTTC.

This clone has more than one count but fewer than ten. The CDR3 loop reads CASSVGLAGAPSYNEQFF. The CDR3 DNA sequence: TGTGCCAGCAGCGTAGGACTAGCGGGGGCCCCCTCCTACAATGAGCAGTTCTTC. The chain is built from TRBV9 and TRBJ2-1; 12 nucleotides line up with TRBD2. This CDR3 has 18 residues. Germline trimming cut 0 bases from V and 0 bases from J; bases unmatched to any gene: 4. The germline V gene has CDR1 SGDLS and CDR2 YYNGEE.

V gene TRBV2 combines with J gene TRBJ2-7, with D hard to call. From germline, CDR1 is SNHLY and CDR2 FYNNEI. Between the trimmed V and J ends, which lost 8 bases and 1 base, there was a span of 6 bases. The CDR3 has 11 amino acids. CDR3 nucleotides: TGTGCCAGCGGGTATTCCTACGAGCAGTACTTC. This sequence encodes CASGYSYEQYF.

This clone was seen only a few times. The chain is built from TRBV7-9 and TRBJ2-5; D uncertain. Between the trimmed V and J ends, which lost 5 bases and 4 bases, there was a span of 11 bases. The CDR3 length is 13 residues. Looked up from germline, CDR1 is SEHNR and CDR2 is FQNEAQ (reference sequence). The CDR3 here is CASSIGRPETQYF. DNA for the CDR3: TGTGCCAGCAGCATTGGACGCCCAGAGACCCAGTACTTC.

In this sample, this clone turned up a few times. This chain uses TRBV9 with TRBJ1-4; 11 nucleotides agree with TRBD1. The J segment lost 8 bases and the V segment lost 4 bases, leaving 10 bases of the junction unmatched. The CDR3 runs 16 residues. Per the germline V gene, CDR1 is SGDLS and CDR2 is YYNGEE. The CDR3 sequence: CASSPSGDRGTEKLFF. The CDR3 DNA reads as TGTGCCAGCAGCCCGTCGGGGGACAGGGGGACCGAAAAACTGTTTTTT. Complete variable domain (other parts from reference TRBV9 and TRBJ1-4): DSGVTQTPKHLITATGQRVTLRCSPRSGDLSVYWYQQSLDQGLQFLIQYYNGEERAKGNILERFSAQQFPDLHSELNLSSLELGDSALYFCASSPSGDRGTEKLFFGSGTQLSVL.